This T cell receptor (beta chain) was sequenced during a study of memory CD4+ T cells and cytomegalovirus serostatus (dated by TCRdb to the late 2010s). Turning to the overall study: A total of around 35 healthy Belgian adults, of whom 9 were CMV seropositive and about 24 were CMV seronegative, were included in the cohort. The study sequenced CD4+ memory TCRbeta repertoires of a Belgian cohort with known cytomegalovirus serostatus to replicate a published TCR-based CMV serostatus classifier.

The study at large found these results: The original-framework classifier achieved a median bootstrapped AUC of about 0.94 with a 95% CI of 0.76-1.00 on the Belgian cohort. The results were interpreted as suggesting that the CMV-associated TCR signature is largely present in the CD4+ memory repertoire. Only CD4+CD45RO+ memory cells were sequenced, in contrast to the original study, in which naive and memory CD4+ and CD8+ populations were covered. CMV serostatus prediction reached a median bootstrapped AUC of about 0.94 with the original framework and just under 0.93 with a US-trained random forest. Of roughly 170 previously reported CMV-associated TCRbeta sequences, around 67 appeared in the CD4+ memory repertoires, each in one to five individuals.

The Quick-DNA Microprep Kit was used to extract genomic DNA from the sorted cells. Amplification of TCRbeta DNA was done with the immunoSEQ hsTCRbeta kit, following the protocol from the manufacturer. An Illumina MiSeq instrument was used to sequence the TCRbeta libraries. In the authors' own workflow: Removing out-of-frame sequences left some 2,200,000 distinct TCRbeta sequences, an average of approximately 61,000 per individual. Each individual was scored using the number of around 150 previously reported CMV-associated TCRbeta sequences that the individual carried and the total number of productive distinct TCRbeta sequences. A beta-binomial model was reimplemented in Python, and scikit-learn random forests with default parameters were trained on US cohort data. On the Belgian cohort, classifier performance was reported as the median AUC, along with percentile confidence intervals, across 10,000 bootstrap iterations. This is the immuneACCESS table as TCRdb keeps it, with only in-frame sequences that have V and J called. A part of the clones is gone; compared with another copy, unresolved V genes explain less than half, and the rest is unexplained. V and J calls and clone size are those listed in that table; D and trimming were worked out from the DNA. The sample table contains about 41,000 clones; only one count was recorded for about 76% of them. The biggest ten clones account for approximately 0.77% of the sample.

Single viable CD3+CD4+CD8-CD45RO+ cells were sorted as memory CD4+ T cells on a FACSAria II. CMV serostatus was determined using a Roche Elecsys assay that detects serum IgG against CMV pp150, pp28, p38 and p52. Following thawing, total CD4+ T cells were enriched through positive selection using CD4 magnetic microbeads. The samples came from a different study that was designed specifically to examine the CD4+ T cell memory repertoire. Peripheral blood mononuclear cells were isolated and cryopreserved according to standard operating procedures, and serum was stored at -80 degrees C. Staining used CD3-PerCP (BW264/56), CD4-APC (RPA-T4), CD45RO-PE (UCHT1) and CD8-Pacific Orange (3B5) antibodies, with Sytox blue excluding non-viable cells. As for this clone: This receptor's antigen is unknown. Per-nucleotide qualities are absent, and no much larger clonotype sits a single base away.

Sequenced input: memory CD4+ T cells from blood. This receptor was obtained from an adult in good health and CMV-seronegative.

The CDR3 sequence is CAITDRLGPTYEQYF. At the DNA level, the sequence is TGTGCCATCACCGATAGGTTGGGGCCGACCTACGAGCAGTACTTC. The sequence links TRBV10-3 to TRBJ2-7; 5 matching bases give a weak D call of TRBD1. V loses 7 bases, J loses 2 bases, and the germline ends lie 18 bases apart. Its CDR3 holds 15 amino acids, cysteine through phenylalanine. Just the 45-base CDR3 DNA is kept, in frame starting at base 1. For CDR1 and CDR2, the germline V gene lists ENHRY and SYGVKD.